This section outlines one T cell receptor (beta chain) sequence together with its context. The data belong to a study of cytotoxic CD8 clonotypes in ibrutinib-treated CLL. The CDR3 has 15 residues. Germline V gives CDR1 SGHTS, CDR2 YDEGEE. Trimming cost V 4 bases and J 5 bases, with 18 bases left between them. Profiled with immunoSEQ multiplex PCR; TCRdb holds only in-frame clones, not every one. The sample yields about 92,000 clones, approximately 80% seen once. Sample: PBMCs, taken after 24 months of ibrutinib treatment. The TCR originated in a human donor with chronic lymphocytic leukemia. The V gene is TRBV5-8, the J gene TRBJ2-5; no firm D call. The CDR3 here is CASSVGRRKSETQYF. DNA for the CDR3: TGTGCCAGCAGCGTTGGAAGACGGAAGTCCGAGACCCAGTACTTC.